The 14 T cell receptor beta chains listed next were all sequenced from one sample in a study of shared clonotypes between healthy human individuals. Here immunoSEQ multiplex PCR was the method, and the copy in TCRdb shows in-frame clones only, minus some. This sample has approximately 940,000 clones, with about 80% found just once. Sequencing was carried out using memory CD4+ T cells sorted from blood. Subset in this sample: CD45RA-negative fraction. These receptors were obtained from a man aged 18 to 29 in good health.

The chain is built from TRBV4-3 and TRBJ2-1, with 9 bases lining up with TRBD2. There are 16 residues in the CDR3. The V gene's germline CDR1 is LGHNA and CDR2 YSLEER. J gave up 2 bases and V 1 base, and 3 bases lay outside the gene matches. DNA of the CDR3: TGCGCCAGCAGCCAAGGGACTAGCGTTACCTACAATGAGCAGTTCTTC. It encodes CASSQGTSVTYNEQFF.

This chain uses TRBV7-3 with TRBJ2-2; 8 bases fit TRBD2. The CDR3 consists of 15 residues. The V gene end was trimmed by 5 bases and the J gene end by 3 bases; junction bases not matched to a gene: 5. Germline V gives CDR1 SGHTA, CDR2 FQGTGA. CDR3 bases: TGTGCCAGCAGCCCAGGACTAGCTTACACCGGGGAGCTGTTTTTT. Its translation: CASSPGLAYTGELFF.

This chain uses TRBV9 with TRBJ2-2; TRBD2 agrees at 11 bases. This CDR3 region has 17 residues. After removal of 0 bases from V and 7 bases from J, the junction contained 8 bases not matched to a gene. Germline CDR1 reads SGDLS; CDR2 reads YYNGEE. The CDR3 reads CASSVAASGGRRGELFF. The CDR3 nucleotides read TGTGCCAGCAGCGTAGCGGCTAGCGGGGGGCGGCGCGGGGAGCTGTTTTTT.

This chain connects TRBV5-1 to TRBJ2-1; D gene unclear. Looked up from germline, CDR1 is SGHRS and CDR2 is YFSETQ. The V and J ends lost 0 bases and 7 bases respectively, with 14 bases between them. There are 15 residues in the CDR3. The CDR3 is CASSLAPVGANEQFF. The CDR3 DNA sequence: TGCGCCAGCAGCTTGGCGCCAGTCGGTGCAAATGAGCAGTTCTTC.

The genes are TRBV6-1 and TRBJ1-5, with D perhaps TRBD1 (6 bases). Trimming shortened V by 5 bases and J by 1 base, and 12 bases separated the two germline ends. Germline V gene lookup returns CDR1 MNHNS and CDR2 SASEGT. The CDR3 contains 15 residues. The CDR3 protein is CASSPSRGSNQPQHF. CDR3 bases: TGTGCCAGCAGTCCTTCGAGGGGGAGCAATCAGCCCCAGCATTTT.

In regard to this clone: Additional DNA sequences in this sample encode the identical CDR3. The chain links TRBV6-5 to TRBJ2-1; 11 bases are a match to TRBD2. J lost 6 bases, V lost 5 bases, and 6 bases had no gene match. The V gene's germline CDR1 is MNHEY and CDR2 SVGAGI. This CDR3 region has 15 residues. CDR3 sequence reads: CASSRGTSGSNEQFF. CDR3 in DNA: TGTGCCAGCAGTAGGGGGACTAGCGGAAGCAATGAGCAGTTCTTC.

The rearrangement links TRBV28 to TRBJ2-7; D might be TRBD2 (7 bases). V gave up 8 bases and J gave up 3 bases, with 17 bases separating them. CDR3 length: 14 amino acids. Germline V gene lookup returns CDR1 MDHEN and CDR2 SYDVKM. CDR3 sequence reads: CASGGALGSYEQYF. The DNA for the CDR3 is TGTGCCAGCGGGGGGGCCTTAGGTAGCTACGAGCAGTACTTC.

This chain's CDR3 is CASTSRNRGRRGYTF. The CDR3 nucleotides are TGTGCCAGCACTTCCCGAAACAGGGGGCGCAGAGGCTACACCTTC. This chain joins TRBV7-9 and TRBJ1-2; 9 nucleotides match TRBD1. Germline CDR1 is SEHNR and CDR2 is FQNEAQ (reference sequence). This CDR3 is 15 amino acids long. The junction had 14 bases not matched to a gene; V was cut back by 7 bases and J by 8 bases.

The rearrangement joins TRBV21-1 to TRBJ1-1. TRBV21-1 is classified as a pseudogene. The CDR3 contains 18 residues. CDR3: CASSRQFVPIGGTTEAFF. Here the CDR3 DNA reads TGTGCCAGCAGCAGGCAGTTCGTTCCGATTGGGGGGACCACTGAAGCTTTCTTT.

Here the CDR3 DNA reads TGCGCCAGCAGCCAAACAGGGGTGAACACTGAAGCTTTCTTT. Protein sequence: CASSQTGVNTEAFF. The chain combines TRBV5-1 with TRBJ1-1; 7 nucleotides line up with TRBD1. From germline, CDR1 is SGHRS and CDR2 YFSETQ. The CDR3 consists of 14 residues. After removal of 4 bases from V and 0 bases from J, the junction contained 3 bases not matched to a gene.

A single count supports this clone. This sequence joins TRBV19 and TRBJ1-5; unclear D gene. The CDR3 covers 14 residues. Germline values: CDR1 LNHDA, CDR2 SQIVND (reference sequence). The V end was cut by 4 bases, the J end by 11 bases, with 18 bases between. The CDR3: CASSSLPENRAQHF. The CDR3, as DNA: TGTGCCAGTAGTAGCCTCCCCGAAAATCGGGCCCAGCATTTT. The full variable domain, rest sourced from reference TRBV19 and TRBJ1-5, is DGGITQSPKYLFRKEGQNVTLSCEQNLNHDAMYWYRQDPGQGLRLIYYSQIVNDFQKGDIAEGYSVSREKKESFPLTVTSAQKNPTAFYLCASSSLPENRAQHFGDGTRLSIL.

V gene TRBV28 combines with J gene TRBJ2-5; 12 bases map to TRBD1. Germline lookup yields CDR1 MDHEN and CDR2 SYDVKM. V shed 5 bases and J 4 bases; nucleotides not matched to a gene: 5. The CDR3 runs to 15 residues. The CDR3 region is CASSPGTGGRETQYF. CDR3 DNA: TGTGCCAGCAGTCCCGGGACAGGGGGCAGAGAGACCCAGTACTTC.

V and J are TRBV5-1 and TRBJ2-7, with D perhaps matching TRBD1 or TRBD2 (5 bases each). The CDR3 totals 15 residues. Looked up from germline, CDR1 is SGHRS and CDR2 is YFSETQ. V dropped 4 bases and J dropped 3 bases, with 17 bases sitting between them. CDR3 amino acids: CASSTNWDPVYEQYF. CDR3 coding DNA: TGCGCCAGCAGCACGAACTGGGACCCCGTCTACGAGCAGTACTTC.

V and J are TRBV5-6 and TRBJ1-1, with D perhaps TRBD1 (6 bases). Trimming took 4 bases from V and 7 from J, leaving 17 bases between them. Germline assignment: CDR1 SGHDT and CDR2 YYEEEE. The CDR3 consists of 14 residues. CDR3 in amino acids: CASSPYGQRNEAFF. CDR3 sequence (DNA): TGTGCCAGCAGCCCCTACGGACAGCGGAATGAAGCTTTCTTT.